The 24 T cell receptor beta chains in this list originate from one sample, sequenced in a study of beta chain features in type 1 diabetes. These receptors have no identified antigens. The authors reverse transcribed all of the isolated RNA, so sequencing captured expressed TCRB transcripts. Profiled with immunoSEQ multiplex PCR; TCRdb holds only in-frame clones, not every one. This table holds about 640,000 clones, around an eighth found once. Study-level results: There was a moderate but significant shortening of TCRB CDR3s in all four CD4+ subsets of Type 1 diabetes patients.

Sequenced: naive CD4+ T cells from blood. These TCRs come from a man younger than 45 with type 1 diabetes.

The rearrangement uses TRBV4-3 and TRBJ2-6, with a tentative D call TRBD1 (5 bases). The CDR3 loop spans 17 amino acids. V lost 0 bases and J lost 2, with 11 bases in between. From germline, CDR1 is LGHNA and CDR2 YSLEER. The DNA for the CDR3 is TGCGCCAGCAGCCAAGAGGTTTCAGGGACTGGGGCCAACGTCCTGACTTTC. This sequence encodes CASSQEVSGTGANVLTF.

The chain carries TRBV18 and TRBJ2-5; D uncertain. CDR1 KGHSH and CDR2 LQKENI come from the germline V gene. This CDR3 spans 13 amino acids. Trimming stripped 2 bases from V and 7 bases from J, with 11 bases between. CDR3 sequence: CASSPGLRGTQYF. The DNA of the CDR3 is TGTGCCAGCTCACCAGGGCTTCGAGGGACCCAGTACTTC.

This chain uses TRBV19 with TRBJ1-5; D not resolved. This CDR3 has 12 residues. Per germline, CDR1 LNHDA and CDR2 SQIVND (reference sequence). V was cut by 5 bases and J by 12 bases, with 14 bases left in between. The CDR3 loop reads CASSRANGYQHF. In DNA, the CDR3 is TGTGCCAGTAGTCGGGCTAACGGGTACCAGCATTTT.

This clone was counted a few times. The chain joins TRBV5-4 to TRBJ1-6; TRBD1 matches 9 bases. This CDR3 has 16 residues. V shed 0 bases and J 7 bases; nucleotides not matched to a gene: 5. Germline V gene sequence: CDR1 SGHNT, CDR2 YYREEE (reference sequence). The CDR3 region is CASSLGQGVWNSPLHF. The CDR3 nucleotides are TGTGCCAGCAGCTTGGGACAGGGGGTATGGAATTCACCCCTCCACTTT.

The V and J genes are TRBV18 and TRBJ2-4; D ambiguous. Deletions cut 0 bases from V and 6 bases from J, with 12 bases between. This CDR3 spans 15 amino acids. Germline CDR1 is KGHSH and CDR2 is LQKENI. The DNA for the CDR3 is TGTGCCAGCTCACCACCTTCTACTGGGTTAAACATTCAGTACTTC. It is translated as CASSPPSTGLNIQYF.

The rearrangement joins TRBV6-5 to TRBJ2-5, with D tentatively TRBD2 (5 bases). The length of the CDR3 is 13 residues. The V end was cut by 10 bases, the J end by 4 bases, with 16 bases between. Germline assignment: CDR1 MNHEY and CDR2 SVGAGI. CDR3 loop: CATREGSIETQYF. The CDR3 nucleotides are TGTGCCACTCGGGAAGGTAGCATAGAGACCCAGTACTTC.

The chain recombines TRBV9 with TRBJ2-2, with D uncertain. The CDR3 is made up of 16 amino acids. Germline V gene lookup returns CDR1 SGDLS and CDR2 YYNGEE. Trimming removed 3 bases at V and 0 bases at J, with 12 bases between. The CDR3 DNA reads TGTGCCAGCAGCGAGACACCCGCTTCGAACACCGGGGAGCTGTTTTTT. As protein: CASSETPASNTGELFF. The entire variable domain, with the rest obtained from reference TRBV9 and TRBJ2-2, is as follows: DSGVTQTPKHLITATGQRVTLRCSPRSGDLSVYWYQQSLDQGLQFLIQYYNGEERAKGNILERFSAQQFPDLHSELNLSSLELGDSALYFCASSETPASNTGELFFGEGSRLTVL.

CDR3 in DNA: TGTGCCTGGAGTGGATATGGACCCTACGAGCAGTACTTC. Its translation: CAWSGYGPYEQYF. The chain carries TRBV30 and TRBJ2-7; D gene unclear. The length of the CDR3 is 13 residues. Germline V lookup: CDR1 GTSNPN, CDR2 SVGIG (reference sequence). V gave up 1 base and J gave up 2 bases, with 9 bases separating them.

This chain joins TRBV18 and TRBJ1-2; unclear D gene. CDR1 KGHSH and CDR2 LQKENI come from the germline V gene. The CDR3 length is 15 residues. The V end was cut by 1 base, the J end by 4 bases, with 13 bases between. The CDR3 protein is CASSPQREGSYGYTF. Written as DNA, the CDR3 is TGTGCCAGCTCACCACAGAGGGAGGGAAGCTATGGCTACACCTTC.

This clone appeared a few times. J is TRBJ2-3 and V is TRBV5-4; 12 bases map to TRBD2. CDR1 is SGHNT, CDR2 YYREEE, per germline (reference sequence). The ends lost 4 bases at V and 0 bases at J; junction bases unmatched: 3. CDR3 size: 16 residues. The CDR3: CASSQGLAGSTDTQYF. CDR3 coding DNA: TGTGCCAGCAGCCAGGGACTAGCGGGCAGCACAGATACGCAGTATTTT.

CDR3 sequence reads: CASIKTGGLDQPQHF. CDR3 sequence (DNA): TGTGCCAGCATCAAGACAGGGGGCCTGGATCAGCCCCAGCATTTT. The chain is built from TRBV2 and TRBJ1-5; 10 nucleotides align to TRBD1. Germline values: CDR1 SNHLY, CDR2 FYNNEI. V gave up 7 bases and J gave up 5 bases; unmatched junction bases: 8. The CDR3 extends over 15 amino acids.

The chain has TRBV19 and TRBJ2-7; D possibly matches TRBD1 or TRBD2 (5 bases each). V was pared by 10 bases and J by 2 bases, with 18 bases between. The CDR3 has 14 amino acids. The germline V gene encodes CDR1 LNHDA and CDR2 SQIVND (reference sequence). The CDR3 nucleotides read TGTGCCACCGGGACGGCTGAAGAACCCTACGAGCAGTACTTC. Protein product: CATGTAEEPYEQYF.

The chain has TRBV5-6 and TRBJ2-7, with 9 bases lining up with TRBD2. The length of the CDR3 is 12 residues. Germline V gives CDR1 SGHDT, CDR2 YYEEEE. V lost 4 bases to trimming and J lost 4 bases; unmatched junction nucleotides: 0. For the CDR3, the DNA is TGTGCCAGCAGCAGCGGGGGGTACGAGCAGTACTTC. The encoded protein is CASSSGGYEQYF.

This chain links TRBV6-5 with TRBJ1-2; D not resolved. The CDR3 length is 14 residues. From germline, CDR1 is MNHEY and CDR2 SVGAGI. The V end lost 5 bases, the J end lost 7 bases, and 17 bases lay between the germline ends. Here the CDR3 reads CASSAVRAATGYTF. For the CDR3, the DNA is TGTGCCAGCAGTGCTGTTCGGGCCGCAACTGGCTACACCTTC.

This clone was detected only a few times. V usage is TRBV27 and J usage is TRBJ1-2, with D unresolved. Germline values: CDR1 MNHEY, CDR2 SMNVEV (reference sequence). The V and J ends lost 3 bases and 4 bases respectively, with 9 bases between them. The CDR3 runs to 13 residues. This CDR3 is CASSFEGSYGYTF. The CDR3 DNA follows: TGTGCCAGCAGTTTTGAAGGGAGCTATGGCTACACCTTC.

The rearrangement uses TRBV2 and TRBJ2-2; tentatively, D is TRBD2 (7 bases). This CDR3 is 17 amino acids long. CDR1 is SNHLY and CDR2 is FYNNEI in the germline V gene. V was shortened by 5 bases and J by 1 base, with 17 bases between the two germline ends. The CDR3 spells CASSPQGGRLNTGELFF. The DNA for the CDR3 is TGTGCCAGCAGTCCACAGGGAGGGCGGCTGAACACCGGGGAGCTGTTTTTT.

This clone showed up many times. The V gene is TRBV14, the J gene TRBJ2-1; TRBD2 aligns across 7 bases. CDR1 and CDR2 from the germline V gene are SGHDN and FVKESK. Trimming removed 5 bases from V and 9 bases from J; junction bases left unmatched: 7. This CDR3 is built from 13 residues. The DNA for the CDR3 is TGTGCCAGCAGCAGGATGTCGGGAGGTGAGCAGTTCTTC. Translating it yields CASSRMSGGEQFF. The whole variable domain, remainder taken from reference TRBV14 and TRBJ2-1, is EAGVTQFPSHSVIEKGQTVTLRCDPISGHDNLYWYRRVMGKEIKFLLHFVKESKQDESGMPNNRFLAERTGGTYSTLKVQPAELEDSGVYFCASSRMSGGEQFFGPGTRLTVL.

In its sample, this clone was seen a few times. The CDR3 DNA sequence: TGCGCCAGCAGCTTGGCCGGGGGTCCGAACACCGGGGAGCTGTTTTTT. This encodes CASSLAGGPNTGELFF. This rearrangement joins TRBV5-1 to TRBJ2-2; tentative D call: TRBD2 (6 bases). Germline CDR1 SGHRS, CDR2 YFSETQ. Trimming removed 0 bases at V and 0 bases at J, with 9 bases between. CDR3 size: 16 residues.

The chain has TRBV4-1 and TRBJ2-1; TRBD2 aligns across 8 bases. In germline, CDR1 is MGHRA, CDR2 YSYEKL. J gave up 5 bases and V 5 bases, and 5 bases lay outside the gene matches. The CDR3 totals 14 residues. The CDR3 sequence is CASSGSGGNNEQFF. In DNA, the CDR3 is TGCGCCAGCAGCGGGAGCGGGGGAAACAATGAGCAGTTCTTC.

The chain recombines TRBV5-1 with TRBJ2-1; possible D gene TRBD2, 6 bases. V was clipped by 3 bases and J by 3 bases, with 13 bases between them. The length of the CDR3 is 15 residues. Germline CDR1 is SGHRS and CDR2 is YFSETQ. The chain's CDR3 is CASSSKLADYNEQFF. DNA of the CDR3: TGCGCCAGCAGCTCCAAACTAGCAGACTACAATGAGCAGTTCTTC. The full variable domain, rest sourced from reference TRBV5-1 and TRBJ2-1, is KAGVTQTPRYLIKTRGQQVTLSCSPISGHRSVSWYQQTPGQGLQFLFEYFSETQRNKGNFPGRFSGRQFSNSRSEMNVSTLELGDSALYLCASSSKLADYNEQFFGPGTRLTVL.

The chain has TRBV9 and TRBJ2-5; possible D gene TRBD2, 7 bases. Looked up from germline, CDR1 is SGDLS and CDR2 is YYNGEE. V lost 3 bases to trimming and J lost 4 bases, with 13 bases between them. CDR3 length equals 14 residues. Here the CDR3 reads CASSELGGGETQYF. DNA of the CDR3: TGTGCCAGCAGCGAATTGGGAGGGGGAGAGACCCAGTACTTC.

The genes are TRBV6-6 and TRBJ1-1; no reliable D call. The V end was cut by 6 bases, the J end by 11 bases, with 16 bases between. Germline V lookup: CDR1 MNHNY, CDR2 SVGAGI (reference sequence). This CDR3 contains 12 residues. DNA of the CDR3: TGTGCCAGCAGCCAGGCGCAAGAGTGGGCTTTCTTT. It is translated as CASSQAQEWAFF.

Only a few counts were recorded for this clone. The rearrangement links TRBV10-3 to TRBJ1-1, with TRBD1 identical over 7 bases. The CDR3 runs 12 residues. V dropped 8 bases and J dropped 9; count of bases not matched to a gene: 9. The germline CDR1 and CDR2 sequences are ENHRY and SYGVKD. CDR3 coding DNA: TGTGCCATCGGCCATAGACAGGGACAAGCTTTCTTT. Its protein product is CAIGHRQGQAFF.

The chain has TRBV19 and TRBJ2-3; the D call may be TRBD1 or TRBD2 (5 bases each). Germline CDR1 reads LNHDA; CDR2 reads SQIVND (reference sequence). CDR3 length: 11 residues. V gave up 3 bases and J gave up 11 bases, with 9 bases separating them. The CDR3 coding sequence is TGTGCCAGTAGTATGTGGGACGGGCAGTATTTT. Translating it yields CASSMWDGQYF.